This entry lists 26 T cell receptor beta chains sequenced from one sample in a study of shared clonotypes between healthy human individuals (dated by TCRdb to 2018 to 2021). Libraries were constructed by the immunoSEQ multiplex PCR assay. TCRdb provides this immuneACCESS table in a form limited to in-frame rearrangements. Some clones are lacking; in checked studies, under half of them reflect an unresolved V gene, and why the rest are absent is not known. Within this sample are 740,000 or so clones, with 73% of them counted one time only. The leading ten clones occupy 1.5% to 2% of the sample. The sample comprised memory CD4+ T cells sorted from blood. The sample's cell subset or site, from its label and the paper: CD45RA-negative fraction. Receptors were obtained from a woman aged 25 to 39 in good health.

This chain connects TRBV7-2 to TRBJ2-1; no clear D. The V end was cut by 5 bases, the J end by 9 bases, with 17 bases between. Germline CDR1 SGHTA, CDR2 FQGNSA. The CDR3 runs to 14 residues. CDR3 in DNA: TGTGCCAGCAGCCCGCCCAATCAGAAGGTTGAGCAGTTCTTC. This gives the protein CASSPPNQKVEQFF.

V usage is TRBV14 and J usage is TRBJ2-5; 9 nucleotides agree with TRBD2. CDR3 length: 13 amino acids. Germline V gives CDR1 SGHDN, CDR2 FVKESK. V dropped 9 bases and J dropped 2; count of bases not matched to a gene: 4. The CDR3 region is CASSGGLQETQYF. CDR3 in DNA: TGTGCCAGTAGCGGGGGCCTTCAAGAGACCCAGTACTTC. Full variable domain (remainder filled in from reference TRBV14 and TRBJ2-5): EAGVTQFPSHSVIEKGQTVTLRCDPISGHDNLYWYRRVMGKEIKFLLHFVKESKQDESGMPNNRFLAERTGGTYSTLKVQPAELEDSGVYFCASSGGLQETQYFGPGTRLLVL.

The chain is built from TRBV7-3 and TRBJ2-4; either TRBD1 or TRBD2 may supply D (5 bases each). Germline CDR1 SGHTA, CDR2 FQGTGA. V lost 5 bases and J 6 bases, leaving 14 bases between the germline ends. The CDR3 consists of 14 residues. CDR3 protein: CASSPGTDLNIQYF. CDR3 DNA sequence: TGTGCCAGCAGCCCGGGGACGGATTTAAACATTCAGTACTTC. Variable domain in full (rest from reference TRBV7-3 and TRBJ2-4): GAGVSQTPSNKVTEKGKYVELRCDPISGHTALYWYRQSLGQGPEFLIYFQGTGAADDSGLPNDRFFAVRPEGSVSTLKIQRTERGDSAVYLCASSPGTDLNIQYFGAGTRLSVL.

Regarding this clone: Other DNA sequences of this sample code for an identical CDR3. The chain recombines TRBV28 with TRBJ2-7; TRBD1 matches 9 bases. Trimming cost V 3 bases and J 6 bases; bases outside gene matches: 0. Germline CDR1 is MDHEN and CDR2 is SYDVKM. The CDR3 runs 12 residues. The CDR3 DNA sequence: TGTGCCAGCAGTTTGACAGGGGGCGAGCAGTACTTC. This encodes CASSLTGGEQYF.

This chain uses TRBV5-4 with TRBJ2-2, with D tentatively TRBD2 (5 bases). Germline V gene data show CDR1 as SGHNT and CDR2 as YYREEE (reference sequence). Trimming left V 1 base short and J 0 bases short, with 7 bases between. The CDR3 extends over 15 amino acids. For the CDR3, the DNA is TGTGCCAGCAGCTTGCAACTAGCGAACACCGGGGAGCTGTTTTTT. Encoded protein: CASSLQLANTGELFF.

The chain employs TRBV27 and TRBJ2-7; 7 bases agree with TRBD2. The CDR3 sequence is 17 residues long. Germline trimming cut 5 bases from V and 5 bases from J; bases unmatched to any gene: 18. CDR1 MNHEY and CDR2 SMNVEV come from the germline V gene (reference sequence). The CDR3 DNA is TGTGCCAGCAGTCCCCGGGGCGTGGCGGGAGCATTCAACGAGCAGTACTTC. Amino acids: CASSPRGVAGAFNEQYF.

This clone has only one observation. This chain joins TRBV5-4 and TRBJ2-5, with 10 bases matching TRBD1. Losses at the gene ends were 4 bases for V and 5 bases for J; bases not matched to a gene: 8. The CDR3 is made up of 15 amino acids. The germline V gene has CDR1 SGHNT and CDR2 YYREEE (reference sequence). In nucleotides, the CDR3 is TGTGCCAGCAGCCCGTGGACAGGGGGAACTGAGACCCAGTACTTC. As protein: CASSPWTGGTETQYF.

The chain links TRBV4-1 to TRBJ2-1; D is unclear. The V gene's germline CDR1 is MGHRA and CDR2 YSYEKL. The length of the CDR3 is 17 residues. V lost 4 bases, J lost 0 bases, and 16 bases lay in between. The CDR3 is CASSPLPNLNSYNEQFF. The CDR3 nucleotides are TGCGCCAGCAGCCCCTTACCCAACCTCAACTCCTACAATGAGCAGTTCTTC.

This clone was seen a few times. V gene TRBV7-6 combines with J gene TRBJ2-7; D not certain. The CDR3 runs to 14 residues. Between the trimmed V and J ends, which lost 2 bases and 3 bases, there was a span of 11 bases. Germline values: CDR1 SGHVS, CDR2 FNYEAQ. CDR3 nucleotide sequence: TGTGCCAGCAGCTTAACGTCGAATGGCTACGAGCAGTACTTC. Protein product: CASSLTSNGYEQYF.

This sequence joins TRBV5-4 and TRBJ2-3, with D possibly matching TRBD2 (5 bases). Germline CDR1 SGHNT, CDR2 YYREEE (reference sequence). This CDR3 contains 16 residues. V was cut by 3 bases and J by 6 bases, with 20 bases left in between. The CDR3: CASSWVGYGSRDTQYF. DNA of the CDR3: TGTGCCAGCAGCTGGGTCGGGTATGGGAGTCGGGATACGCAGTATTTT.

The V and J genes are TRBV10-1 and TRBJ1-1; TRBD1 matches 7 bases. V gave up 6 bases and J gave up 1 base; unmatched junction bases: 8. Germline CDR1 reads WNHNN; CDR2 reads SYGVQD (reference sequence). This CDR3 region has 15 residues. CDR3 sequence (DNA): TGCGCCAGCAGGCCGGCGACAGGGCAGAACACTGAAGCTTTCTTT. Its translation: CASRPATGQNTEAFF.

The chain carries TRBV5-5 and TRBJ2-5; 12 bases align to TRBD1. V dropped 7 bases and J dropped 5; count of bases not matched to a gene: 12. This CDR3 comprises 16 residues. Germline CDR1 reads SGHKS; CDR2 reads YYEKEE (reference sequence). The CDR3 nucleotides read TGTGCCAGCTCATTCTCGGGACAGGGGGCCGGGGAGACCCAGTACTTC. This encodes CASSFSGQGAGETQYF.

This rearrangement joins TRBV29-1 to TRBJ2-3; 9 nucleotides align to TRBD1. The ends lost 4 bases at V and 3 bases at J; junction bases unmatched: 5. CDR1 is SQVTM, CDR2 ANQGSEA, per germline. This CDR3 contains 14 residues. CDR3 residues: CSVVRTGVTDTQYF. The CDR3 nucleotides read TGCAGCGTTGTTAGGACAGGGGTTACAGATACGCAGTATTTT.

This rearrangement joins TRBV10-1 to TRBJ2-4; D is possibly TRBD1 (5 bases). V was shortened by 2 bases and J by 4 bases, with 6 bases between the two germline ends. The germline V gene encodes CDR1 WNHNN and CDR2 SYGVQD (reference sequence). This CDR3 comprises 13 residues. CDR3 in amino acids: CASSERGKNIQYF. The CDR3 DNA reads as TGCGCCAGCAGTGAGAGGGGTAAAAACATTCAGTACTTC.

This chain links TRBV5-1 with TRBJ1-4; no firm D call. This CDR3 is built from 15 residues. The germline V gene has CDR1 SGHRS and CDR2 YFSETQ. V dropped 1 base and J dropped 0 bases, with 7 bases sitting between them. CDR3 in amino acids: CASSLRESTNEKLFF. The CDR3 DNA reads TGCGCCAGCAGCTTGAGGGAGTCAACTAATGAAAAACTGTTTTTT. Full variable domain (outside the CDR3, taken from reference TRBV5-1 and TRBJ1-4): KAGVTQTPRYLIKTRGQQVTLSCSPISGHRSVSWYQQTPGQGLQFLFEYFSETQRNKGNFPGRFSGRQFSNSRSEMNVSTLELGDSALYLCASSLRESTNEKLFFGSGTQLSVL.

The J gene is TRBJ2-3, the V gene TRBV5-1; D is ambiguous. The CDR3 spans 13 residues. Germline loops: CDR1 SGHRS, CDR2 YFSETQ. With 0 bases removed from V and 7 bases from J, the gap between germline ends came to 9 bases. The CDR3 DNA is TGCGCCAGCAGCTTGGAGGCCCCGAATACGCAGTATTTT. Protein product: CASSLEAPNTQYF. Drawing the rest from reference TRBV5-1 and TRBJ2-3, the complete variable domain is KAGVTQTPRYLIKTRGQQVTLSCSPISGHRSVSWYQQTPGQGLQFLFEYFSETQRNKGNFPGRFSGRQFSNSRSEMNVSTLELGDSALYLCASSLEAPNTQYFGPGTRLTVL.

This sequence joins TRBV28 and TRBJ2-1, with unresolved D. The CDR3 runs 10 residues. Per germline, CDR1 MDHEN and CDR2 SYDVKM. The V gene lost 8 bases and the J gene lost 8 bases, with 7 bases spanning the gap. The CDR3 sequence: CASGADEQFF. The CDR3 nucleotides read TGTGCCAGCGGAGCCGATGAGCAGTTCTTC.

The genes are TRBV4-2 and TRBJ2-3, with 8 nucleotides matching TRBD2. Trimming cost V 0 bases and J 6 bases; bases outside gene matches: 5. This CDR3 has 15 amino acids. CDR1 is LGHNA, CDR2 YNFKEQ, per germline. The CDR3 nucleotides read TGTGCCAGCAGCCAAGATGGGACTAGGTTTGATACGCAGTATTTT. Translation: CASSQDGTRFDTQYF.

The chain recombines TRBV27 with TRBJ1-2; D perhaps matches TRBD1 (6 bases). The ends were cut back, 5 bases at V and 6 bases at J, with 25 bases in the middle. Germline values: CDR1 MNHEY, CDR2 SMNVEV (reference sequence). This CDR3 contains 17 residues. CDR3 amino acids: CASSPWAGGKKGDGYTF. CDR3 in DNA: TGTGCCAGCAGTCCTTGGGCAGGAGGAAAGAAGGGGGATGGCTACACCTTC.

Details on this clone: The same CDR3 is also encoded by other DNA sequences in this sample. The CDR3 region has the DNA TGCGCCAGCAGCTCCACCACAGATACGCAGTATTTT. Translation: CASSSTTDTQYF. The rearrangement links TRBV5-1 to TRBJ2-3, with no clear D. Deletions cut 3 bases from V and 2 bases from J, with 4 bases between. Germline CDR1 reads SGHRS; CDR2 reads YFSETQ. The CDR3 totals 12 residues. Full variable domain (remainder filled in from reference TRBV5-1 and TRBJ2-3): KAGVTQTPRYLIKTRGQQVTLSCSPISGHRSVSWYQQTPGQGLQFLFEYFSETQRNKGNFPGRFSGRQFSNSRSEMNVSTLELGDSALYLCASSSTTDTQYFGPGTRLTVL.

This clone has ten or more counts. Other DNA sequences in this specimen translate into the identical CDR3. The rearrangement uses TRBV2 and TRBJ1-2; a possible D gene is TRBD1 (5 bases). The germline V gene encodes CDR1 SNHLY and CDR2 FYNNEI. CDR3 length: 13 amino acids. V lost 3 bases, J lost 2 bases, and 7 bases lay in between. In DNA, the CDR3 is TGTGCCAGCAGTGACCGGGGGAACTATGGCTACACCTTC. Its translation is CASSDRGNYGYTF.

V gene TRBV28 combines with J gene TRBJ1-5, with TRBD1 as a possible D gene (5 bases). CDR1 and CDR2 (germline): MDHEN, SYDVKM. Deletions cut 6 bases from V and 5 bases from J, with 14 bases between. CDR3 length: 14 residues. CDR3: CASSGHGADQPQHF. The CDR3 DNA is TGTGCCAGCAGCGGACACGGGGCAGATCAGCCCCAGCATTTT. Together with reference TRBV28 and TRBJ1-5, the CDR3 gives the full variable domain: DVKVTQSSRYLVKRTGEKVFLECVQDMDHENMFWYRQDPGLGLRLIYFSYDVKMKEKGDIPEGYSVSREKKERFSLILESASTNQTSMYLCASSGHGADQPQHFGDGTRLSIL.

This chain joins TRBV28 and TRBJ1-1; D not resolved. This CDR3 has 14 amino acids. Germline V gives CDR1 MDHEN, CDR2 SYDVKM. Trimming took off 6 bases at V and 4 bases at J, with 15 bases between the two ends. The CDR3 reads CASRPTRILTEAFF. The CDR3 DNA reads TGTGCCAGCAGACCCACTCGGATCCTCACTGAAGCTTTCTTT.

Here the CDR3 reads CASSLTSGASYEQYF. CDR3 nucleotide sequence: TGTGCCAGCAGTTTGACTAGCGGGGCCTCCTACGAGCAGTACTTC. The chain is built from TRBV28 and TRBJ2-7; 11 bases line up with TRBD2. The junction had 1 base not matched to a gene; V was cut back by 3 bases and J by 0 bases. The CDR3 length is 15 residues. Germline assignment: CDR1 MDHEN and CDR2 SYDVKM.

V and J are TRBV5-1 and TRBJ2-5; 8 nucleotides match TRBD1. The CDR3 spans 14 residues. The V segment lost 2 bases and the J segment 4 bases; nucleotides outside the gene matches: 4. Germline V lookup: CDR1 SGHRS, CDR2 YFSETQ. The CDR3 here is CASSLVQGGETQYF. The CDR3 DNA reads as TGCGCCAGCAGCTTAGTACAGGGGGGAGAGACCCAGTACTTC.

V usage is TRBV27 and J usage is TRBJ2-7; D is uncertain. Trimming pared 3 bases from V and 3 bases from J, leaving 12 bases between. Germline assignment: CDR1 MNHEY and CDR2 SMNVEV (reference sequence). The CDR3 totals 14 residues. CDR3 sequence (DNA): TGTGCCAGCAGTTTGGTGCCTGGGGACTACGAGCAGTACTTC. This gives the protein CASSLVPGDYEQYF.